This TCR beta chain was obtained from a study of response to subunit inactivated influenza vaccine. TCRdb independently ran MiXCR on the RT-PCR reads; one entry per CDR3 protein. The sample yields 550,000 to 600,000 distinct CDR3 sequences, about 12% seen once. The CDR3 covers 14 residues. The V end lost 6 bases, the J end lost 4 bases, and 13 bases lay between the germline ends. The rearrangement joins TRBV12-3 or TRBV12-4 to TRBJ2-1; tentative D call: TRBD2 (7 bases). The material was PBMCs from blood, obtained on the day of vaccination. The TCR was taken from a middle-aged man who received an inactivated influenza vaccine. The CDR3 region is CASRGGALYNEQFF. The CDR3 DNA sequence: TGTGCCAGCAGAGGGGGGGCCCTATACAATGAGCAGTTCTTC.